This TCR beta chain was retrieved from a study of T-cell reconstitution after alpha-beta-depleted transplantation in children. This clonotype was found a few times. Its antigen is undetermined. Molecular barcoding with unique molecular identifiers was used for the TCRbeta library. TCRdb processed the PCR reads anew with MiXCR; each CDR3 protein has one entry. The table has about 980,000 distinct CDR3 sequences, around 30% seen once. General study results and limits: By about two months after transplant, alpha-beta T cells reportedly arose from several hundred graft clones that had expanded. After one year, T-cell counts and TCRbeta diversity mostly came from new T cells. There were some patients whose high TCRbeta diversity at day 60 came from surviving recipient T cells and thymic progenitors.

This CDR3 has 15 amino acids. With 2 bases removed from V and 2 bases from J, the gap between germline ends came to 13 bases. Germline V CDR1 and CDR2: MNHEY, SMNVEV (reference sequence). The receptor comes from a boy less than two years old who had a stem cell transplant for SCID, so the T cells may come from the graft donor. The source material was PBMCs, mostly from graft donor cells, sampled 360 days after TCRalphabeta/CD19-depleted stem cell transplant. This chain uses TRBV27 with TRBJ2-7; D perhaps matches TRBD2 (7 bases). CDR3 residues: CASSLLVGGPYEQYF. The CDR3 region has the DNA TGTGCCAGCAGTTTACTGGTCGGGGGGCCCTACGAGCAGTACTTC.